These T cell receptor beta chains were read from a single sample in a study of CD8+CD57+ T cells in acquired aplastic anemia. TCRdb ran MiXCR on the reads and lists one entry per CDR3 protein. The sample carries approximately 200,000 distinct CDR3 sequences, 50% to 75% recorded once. Sequencing was done on a sample of sorted CD4+, CD8+, or CD8+CD57+ T cells (not recorded which) from PBMCs. The receptors stem from a human donor with severe aplastic anemia or a healthy control (not recorded which). The CDR3 runs from the conserved cysteine through the conserved F or W. The D gene is left open where the match is weak. Only some rows state a clone size, as once, few, many or a class for expanded clones.

clone size	V gene	J gene	D gene	CDR3 protein	CDR3 DNA
NA	TRBV15	TRBJ2-1	NA	CATSRDRGYNEQFF	TGTGCCACCAGCAGAGATCGAGGATACAATGAGCAGTTCTTC
NA	TRBV20-1	TRBJ1-5	NA	CSARVSSDSNQPQHF	TGCAGTGCTAGAGTTTCCAGCGATAGCAATCAGCCCCAGCATTTT
NA	TRBV7-3	TRBJ2-3	TRBD2	CASSGGLAMSDTQYF	TGTGCCAGCAGCGGCGGACTAGCCATGTCCGATACGCAGTATTTT
NA	TRBV29-1	TRBJ2-2	TRBD2	CSALSGSGELFF	TGCAGCGCCCTGAGCGGGAGCGGGGAGCTGTTTTTT
NA	TRBV20-1	TRBJ1-3	TRBD1	CSAKPMTGGPGNTIYF	TGCAGTGCTAAACCGATGACAGGGGGCCCGGGAAACACCATATATTTT
NA	TRBV12-3/TRBV12-4	TRBJ1-1	TRBD1	CASRNIRGVNTEAFF	TGTGCCAGCAGAAATATCAGGGGGGTGAACACTGAAGCTTTCTTT
few	TRBV7-9	TRBJ2-5	NA	CASSPGGLPEETQYF	TGTGCCAGCAGCCCGGGTGGGCTACCTGAAGAGACCCAGTACTTC
few	TRBV7-2	TRBJ1-1	NA	CASSLNGLNTEAFF	TGTGCCAGCAGCTTAAACGGTCTAAACACTGAAGCTTTCTTT
NA	TRBV10-3	TRBJ2-5	TRBD1	CASGDRGIGETQYF	TGTGCCTCCGGGGACAGGGGGATTGGAGAGACCCAGTACTTC
NA	TRBV7-7	TRBJ1-1	NA	CASSFRDTEAFF	TGTGCTAGCAGCTTCAGGGACACTGAAGCTTTCTTT
NA	TRBV7-9	TRBJ1-4	TRBD1	CASSRDRGEKLFF	TGTGCCAGCAGCAGAGACAGGGGTGAAAAACTGTTTTTT
NA	TRBV5-1	TRBJ1-6	NA	CASSLLGWGSPLHF	TGTGCCAGCAGCTTACTGGGTTGGGGTTCACCCCTCCACTTT
NA	TRBV7-6	TRBJ2-7	NA	CASSQGLSYEQYF	TGTGCCAGCAGCCAGGGACTGTCTTACGAGCAGTACTTC
NA	TRBV20-1	TRBJ1-2	NA	CSPGGRSYTF	TGCAGTCCCGGAGGGCGGAGCTACACCTTC
many	TRBV3-1	TRBJ1-2	TRBD1	CASSPGTGSYGYTF	TGTGCCAGCAGCCCGGGGACAGGGAGCTATGGCTACACCTTC
NA	TRBV7-3	TRBJ2-7	TRBD2	CASSLRDLADEQYF	TGTGCCAGCAGCTTAAGAGACCTAGCGGACGAGCAGTACTTC
NA	TRBV10-3	TRBJ1-4	TRBD1	CATLPQGGAEEKLFF	TGTGCCACCCTCCCGCAAGGGGGCGCGGAGGAAAAACTGTTTTTT
NA	TRBV7-9	TRBJ2-5	NA	CASTPRWGRETQYF	TGTGCCAGTACCCCTCGTTGGGGGCGAGAGACCCAGTACTTC
NA	TRBV5-1	TRBJ2-7	NA	CASSRLYEQYF	TGCGCCAGCAGTCGGCTCTACGAGCAGTACTTC
many	TRBV6-4	TRBJ1-6	NA	CASSVSETSPLHF	TGTGCCAGCAGTGTGTCAGAAACTTCACCCCTCCACTTT
NA	TRBV7-9	TRBJ2-5	NA	CASSYAQGAGETQYF	TGTGCCAGCAGTTACGCACAGGGTGCGGGAGAGACCCAGTACTTC
NA	TRBV6-1	TRBJ1-1	TRBD1	CATRQGDTEAFF	TGTGCCACTCGACAGGGCGACACTGAAGCTTTCTTT
many	TRBV9	TRBJ2-5	NA	CASSVDALWETQYF	TGTGCCAGCAGCGTGGACGCTTTGTGGGAGACCCAGTACTTC
NA	TRBV7-3	TRBJ1-1	TRBD1	CASSTSGGTEAFF	TGTGCCAGCAGCACTTCAGGGGGCACTGAAGCTTTCTTT
few	TRBV7-9	TRBJ1-1	NA	CASSLKLAASTEEAFF	TGTGCCAGCAGCTTAAAATTAGCAGCGTCGACCGAGGAAGCTTTCTTT
NA	TRBV7-9	TRBJ2-7	NA	CASGSSYERYF	TGTGCCAGCGGGTCCTCCTACGAGCGGTACTTC
NA	TRBV20-1	TRBJ1-2	NA	CSASDPGQRGYTF	TGCAGTGCCTCCGACCCGGGACAACGGGGCTACACCTTC
NA	TRBV2	TRBJ1-1	NA	CASTQDTANTEAFF	TGTGCCAGCACCCAGGACACGGCGAACACTGAAGCTTTCTTT
many	TRBV15	TRBJ2-1	NA	CATSVGQGDGYNEQFF	TGTGCCACCAGCGTAGGACAAGGGGATGGGTACAATGAGCAGTTCTTC
few	TRBV2	TRBJ2-7	NA	CASSRQEYEQYF	TGTGCCAGCAGTAGACAGGAGTACGAGCAGTACTTC
NA	TRBV20-1	TRBJ2-7	NA	CSATTATYEQYF	TGCAGTGCTACGACAGCCACCTACGAGCAGTACTTC
NA	TRBV2	TRBJ1-2	TRBD1	CASIGGRTGRYGYTF	TGTGCCAGCATCGGGGGTCGGACAGGGAGGTATGGCTACACCTTC
many	TRBV9	TRBJ2-5	TRBD1	CASSVEQGETQYF	TGTGCCAGCAGCGTAGAACAGGGGGAGACCCAGTACTTC
NA	TRBV7-9	TRBJ2-2	NA	CASPGQPNTGELFF	TGTGCCAGCCCCGGACAGCCGAACACCGGGGAGCTGTTTTTT
NA	TRBV4-3	TRBJ2-7	TRBD1	CASSQEGQGPSYEQYF	TGCGCCAGCAGCCAAGAAGGACAGGGCCCTTCCTACGAGCAGTACTTC
NA	TRBV7-2	TRBJ1-2	NA	CASSSTGAGGYTF	TGTGCCAGCAGTTCCACGGGCGCCGGGGGCTACACCTTC
NA	TRBV5-1	TRBJ2-7	TRBD2	CASSVGGLASYEQYF	TGTGCCAGCAGCGTAGGGGGACTAGCATCCTACGAGCAGTACTTC
NA	TRBV28	TRBJ2-3	TRBD2	CASSKVGGGAGTDTQYF	TGTGCCAGCAGCAAAGTAGGCGGGGGGGCAGGAACAGATACGCAGTATTTT
many	TRBV19	TRBJ1-1	TRBD1	CASSEGQMNTEAFF	TGTGCCAGTAGTGAGGGACAGATGAACACTGAAGCTTTCTTT
many	TRBV9	TRBJ2-3	TRBD2	CASSVLAGGVADTQYF	TGTGCCAGCAGCGTCCTAGCGGGGGGGGTCGCAGATACGCAGTATTTT
NA	TRBV20-1	TRBJ1-4	NA	CSARAKGSNEKLFF	TGCAGTGCTAGGGCCAAGGGGAGCAATGAAAAACTGTTTTTT
NA	TRBV2	TRBJ1-5	NA	CASGDRGFPYSNQPQHF	TGTGCCAGCGGGGATCGTGGGTTCCCTTATAGCAATCAGCCCCAGCATTTT
once	TRBV6-4	TRBJ2-3	NA	CASSPQDTDTQYF	TGTGCCAGCAGTCCGCAAGACACAGATACGCAGTATTTT
many	TRBV12-3/TRBV12-4	TRBJ1-4	NA	CASSFSGFGDEKLFF	TGTGCCAGCAGTTTTTCAGGGTTTGGGGATGAAAAACTGTTTTTT
many	TRBV7-9	TRBJ1-2	NA	CASSSLGYTF	TGTGCCAGCAGCTCACTTGGCTACACCTTC
many	TRBV5-4	TRBJ2-7	NA	CASSLAGVSYEQYF	TGTGCCAGCAGCTTGGCCGGGGTCTCGTACGAGCAGTACTTC
NA	TRBV5-1	TRBJ1-5	NA	CASSTTGTPSNQPQHF	TGCGCCAGCAGCACAACCGGGACACCGAGCAATCAGCCCCAGCATTTT
NA	TRBV14	TRBJ2-3	TRBD2	CASSHLGGGAEDTQYF	TGTGCCAGCAGCCATCTAGGCGGGGGGGCCGAAGATACGCAGTATTTT
few	TRBV10-3	TRBJ1-4	NA	CATRGGEDEKLFF	TGTGCCACCCGAGGAGGCGAAGATGAAAAACTGTTTTTT